This T cell receptor (beta chain) was profiled in a study of Ad26.COV2.S vaccination and SARS-CoV-2 variants. Study at large: The vaccine Ad26.COV2.S was put into the muscle once, or twice with 56 days between. Study results and limitations: An underestimation of total T cell responses may have resulted from the TCR breadth and depth analyses. Spike-specific TCR breadth was greater in vaccine than placebo recipients.

Sequencing used immunoSEQ multiplex PCR; TCRdb keeps in-frame clones, though not all of them. Of about 400,000 clones listed, roughly 88% were seen once; the top ten hold around 3.6%. The germline CDR1 and CDR2 sequences are SGHRS and YFSETQ. The CDR3 runs to 14 residues. V lost 0 bases and J 3 bases, leaving 10 bases between the germline ends. The treatment denotes: about 20 received Ad26.COV2.S at low or high dose, single or two shots; roughly five received placebo; per-sample allocation not given. Material that was analyzed had been drawn on day 63 after the first vaccine or placebo injection. The shot given was an Ad26 vector that makes Wuhan-strain SARS-CoV-2 spike. As for this clone: Its antigen is as yet unknown.

The sample consisted of peripheral blood, taken in a trial of Ad26.COV2.S vaccine versus placebo. The TCR originated in a person between 18 and 59 years old who received the Ad26.COV2.S COVID-19 vaccine or a placebo. The rearrangement uses TRBV5-1 and TRBJ2-7; a weak D match, TRBD1 (5 bases). CDR3 residues: CASSLEQADYEQYF. The CDR3 DNA is TGCGCCAGCAGCTTGGAACAGGCGGACTACGAGCAGTACTTC.